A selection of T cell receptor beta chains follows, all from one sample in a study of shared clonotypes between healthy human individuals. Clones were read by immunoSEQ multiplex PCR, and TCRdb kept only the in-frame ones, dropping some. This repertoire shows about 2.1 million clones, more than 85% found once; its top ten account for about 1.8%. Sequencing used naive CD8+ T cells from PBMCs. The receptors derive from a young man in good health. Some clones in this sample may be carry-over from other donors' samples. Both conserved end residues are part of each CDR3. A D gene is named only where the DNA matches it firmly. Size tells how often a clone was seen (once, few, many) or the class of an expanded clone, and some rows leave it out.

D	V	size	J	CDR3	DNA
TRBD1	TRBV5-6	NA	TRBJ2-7	CASSFRTGATEQYF	TGTGCCAGCAGCTTCCGGACAGGGGCGACTGAGCAGTACTTC
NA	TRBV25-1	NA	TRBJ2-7	CASSDLGQSYEQYF	TGTGCCAGCAGCGACCTAGGACAGTCCTACGAGCAGTACTTC
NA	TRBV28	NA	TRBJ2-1	CASSLLQLQFDNEQFF	TGTGCCAGCAGTTTATTACAGCTACAGTTTGACAATGAGCAGTTCTTC
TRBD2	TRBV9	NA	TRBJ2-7	CASSTGLSSYEQYF	TGTGCCAGCAGCACGGGACTATCCTCCTACGAGCAGTACTTC
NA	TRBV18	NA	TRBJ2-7	CASSPVGSEQYF	TGTGCCAGCTCACCAGTGGGGTCCGAGCAGTACTTC
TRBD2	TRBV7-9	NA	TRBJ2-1	CASSLVTSGDNEQFF	TGTGCCAGCAGCTTAGTGACTAGCGGAGACAATGAGCAGTTCTTC
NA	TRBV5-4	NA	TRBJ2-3	CASSPFVSTDTQYF	TGTGCCAGCAGCCCTTTTGTGTCCACAGATACGCAGTATTTT
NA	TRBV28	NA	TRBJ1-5	CASSLSQPQHF	TGTGCCAGCAGCCTTTCTCAGCCCCAGCATTTT
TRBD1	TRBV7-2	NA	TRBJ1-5	CASSLFGQGGQPQHF	TGTGCCAGCAGCTTATTTGGACAGGGGGGTCAGCCCCAGCATTTT
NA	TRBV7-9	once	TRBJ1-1	CASSLAGETEAFF	TGTGCCAGCAGCTTGGCTGGGGAGACTGAAGCTTTCTTT
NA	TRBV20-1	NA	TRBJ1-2	CSVLNYGYTF	TGCAGTGTGCTAAACTATGGCTACACCTTC
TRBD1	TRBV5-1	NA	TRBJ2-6	CASSWPTGAGANVLTF	TGCGCCAGCAGCTGGCCCACAGGGGCTGGGGCCAACGTCCTGACTTTC
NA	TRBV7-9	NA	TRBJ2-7	CASSSHPKLSGRSRGEQYF	TGTGCCAGCAGCTCACACCCCAAATTATCCGGACGGAGCCGGGGAGAGCAGTACTTC
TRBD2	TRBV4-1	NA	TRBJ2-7	CASSQVYRLAAQPYEQYF	TGCGCCAGCAGCCAAGTGTACCGTCTAGCGGCCCAACCCTACGAGCAGTACTTC
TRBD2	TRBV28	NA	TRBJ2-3	CASSSPGGTRGGLAQGNTQYF	TGTGCCAGCAGTTCCCCCGGGGGGACCCGTGGGGGACTAGCTCAGGGGAATACGCAGTATTTT
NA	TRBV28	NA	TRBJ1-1	CASSLLVLGTEAFF	TGTGCCAGCAGTTTATTAGTCCTTGGGACTGAAGCTTTCTTT
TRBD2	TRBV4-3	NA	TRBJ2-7	CASSQDGFMGGRSYEQYF	TGCGCCAGCAGCCAAGACGGGTTTATGGGCGGGAGGTCGTACGAGCAGTACTTC
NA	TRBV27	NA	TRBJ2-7	CASSPTRTNHEQYF	TGTGCCAGCAGTCCCACCAGGACAAACCACGAGCAGTACTTC
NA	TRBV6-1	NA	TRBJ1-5	CASRPGYSNQPQHF	TGTGCCAGCCGCCCAGGGTATAGCAATCAGCCCCAGCATTTT
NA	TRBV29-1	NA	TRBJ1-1	CSVFGTLENTEAFF	TGCAGCGTTTTTGGGACACTAGAGAACACTGAAGCTTTCTTT
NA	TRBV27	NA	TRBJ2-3	CASSAPSGGTDTQYF	TGTGCCAGCAGTGCCCCATCGGGGGGCACAGATACGCAGTATTTT
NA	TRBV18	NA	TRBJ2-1	CASSLLSGTRTYNEQFF	TGTGCCAGCTCCCTACTATCCGGGACAAGGACCTACAATGAGCAGTTCTTC
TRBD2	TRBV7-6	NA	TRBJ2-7	CASSVNSYFRTSGAYEQYF	TGTGCCAGCAGCGTTAATAGCTACTTTCGGACTAGCGGGGCCTACGAGCAGTACTTC
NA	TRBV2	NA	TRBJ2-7	CASSEESPYEQYF	TGTGCCAGCAGTGAAGAAAGTCCATACGAGCAGTACTTC
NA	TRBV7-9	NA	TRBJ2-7	CASSSPTRYEQYF	TGTGCCAGCAGCTCCCCGACCCGTTACGAGCAGTACTTC
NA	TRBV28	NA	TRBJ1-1	CASSLAGGYDAEAFF	TGTGCCAGCAGTTTAGCCGGGGGATACGACGCTGAAGCTTTCTTT
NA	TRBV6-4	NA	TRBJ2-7	CASSGGRPDTYEQYF	TGTGCCAGCAGTGGGGGCCGCCCGGACACCTACGAGCAGTACTTC
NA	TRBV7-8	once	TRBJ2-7	CASSLVLGPTGEQYF	TGTGCCAGCAGCTTAGTTTTGGGACCGACGGGAGAGCAGTACTTC
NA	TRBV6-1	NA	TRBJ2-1	CASSEMGRFNEQFF	TGTGCCAGCAGTGAAATGGGGCGTTTCAATGAGCAGTTCTTC
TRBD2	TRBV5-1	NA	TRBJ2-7	CASSLGPSGAYEQYF	TGCGCCAGCAGCTTGGGGCCTAGCGGAGCCTACGAGCAGTACTTC
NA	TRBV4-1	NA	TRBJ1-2	CASTLGVSNYGYTF	TGCGCCAGCACCCTTGGAGTCTCGAACTATGGCTACACCTTC
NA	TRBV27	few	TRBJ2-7	CASSLGQSYEQYF	TGTGCCAGCAGTTTAGGACAGTCCTACGAGCAGTACTTC
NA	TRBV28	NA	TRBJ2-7	CASSFRPSHPYEQYF	TGTGCCAGCAGTTTCCGGCCATCTCATCCCTACGAGCAGTACTTC
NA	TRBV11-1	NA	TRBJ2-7	CASSLEFSYEQYF	TGTGCCAGCAGCTTGGAGTTCTCCTACGAGCAGTACTTC
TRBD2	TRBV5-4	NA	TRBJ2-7	CASSRGGIAGEDYEQYF	TGTGCCAGCAGCCGAGGGGGTATAGCGGGAGAGGACTACGAGCAGTACTTC
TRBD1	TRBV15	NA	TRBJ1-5	CATSRGGGTDPSNQPQHF	TGTGCCACCAGCAGGGGTGGCGGGACAGACCCTAGCAATCAGCCCCAGCATTTT
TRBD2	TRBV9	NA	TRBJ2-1	CASSGSGRTYNEQFF	TGTGCCAGCAGCGGTAGCGGGAGGACCTACAATGAGCAGTTCTTC
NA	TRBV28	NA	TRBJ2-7	CASSFGGPGKEQYF	TGTGCCAGCAGTTTCGGGGGTCCTGGGAAGGAGCAGTACTTC
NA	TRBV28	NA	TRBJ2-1	CASSLSLSRSYNEQFF	TGTGCCAGCAGTTTATCCCTATCGCGTTCCTACAATGAGCAGTTCTTC
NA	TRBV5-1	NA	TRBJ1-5	CASSLSGGVDQPQHF	TGCGCCAGCAGCTTGTCGGGGGGGGTCGATCAGCCCCAGCATTTT
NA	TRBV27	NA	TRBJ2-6	CASSLAGANVLTF	TGTGCCAGCAGTTTGGCTGGGGCCAACGTCCTGACTTTC
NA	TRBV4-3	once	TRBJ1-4	CASSQGGEKLFF	TGCGCCAGCAGCCAAGGAGGGGAAAAACTGTTTTTT
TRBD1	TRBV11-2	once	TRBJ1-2	CASSSRTGVDANYGYTF	TGTGCCAGCAGCTCTAGGACAGGGGTCGATGCTAACTATGGCTACACCTTC
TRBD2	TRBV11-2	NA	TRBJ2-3	CASSLVDFLSGRADTQYF	TGTGCCAGCAGCTTAGTGGACTTTCTGAGCGGGAGAGCAGATACGCAGTATTTT
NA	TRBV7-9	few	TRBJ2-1	CASSLAPQDQQFF	TGTGCCAGCAGCTTAGCTCCACAGGATCAGCAGTTCTTC
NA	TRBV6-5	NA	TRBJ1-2	CASSPGTSRYGYTF	TGTGCCAGCAGTCCCGGGACCTCTCGCTATGGCTACACCTTC
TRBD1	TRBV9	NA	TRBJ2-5	CASSGGQGVGETQYF	TGTGCCAGCAGCGGGGGACAGGGGGTAGGAGAGACCCAGTACTTC
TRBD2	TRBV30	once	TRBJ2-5	CAWGLAGETQYF	TGTGCCTGGGGACTAGCGGGAGAGACCCAGTACTTC